These 22 T cell receptor beta chains share one sample of origin, sequenced in a study of circulating CD8 cells and anti-PD-1 response in melanoma (dated by TCRdb to the early 2020s). The data were produced on a NextSeq 500. TCR libraries were prepared from about 15 ng of total RNA with the QIAseq Immune Repertoire RNA Library Kit, Human TCR Panel. TCRdb redid the processing of the public reads, applying fastp at Q25 and MiXCR, and retained in-frame beta chains. Every entry covers one CDR3 protein and lists the most common genes and DNA from its rows. Here the sample has hundreds of distinct CDR3 sequences; around 10% occur a single time. About half of the sample belongs to the ten largest clones. Four subsets defined by PD-1 and/or TIGIT were sorted from live CD3+CD8+TCRalphabeta+ cells on a BD FACSAria II cell sorter. The sequencing here drew on CD8+ T cells from PBMCs, taken at baseline or after one month of anti-PD-1 therapy (not recorded which). Source of these receptors: a human donor with melanoma.

This clonotype is hyperexpanded. The V gene is TRBV18, the J gene TRBJ2-7, with D tentatively TRBD1 (6 bases). CDR1 is KGHSH, CDR2 LQKENI, per germline. With 3 bases removed from V and 6 bases from J, the gap between germline ends came to 15 bases. CDR3 length equals 14 residues. CDR3 bases: TGTGCCAGCTCACCCACAGGGTACTTCGGCGAGCAGTACTTC. Its protein is CASSPTGYFGEQYF.

This rearrangement joins TRBV11-3 to TRBJ2-3; no clear D. The CDR3 runs to 11 residues. V was trimmed by 8 bases and J by 6 bases, leaving 9 bases between them. CDR1 and CDR2 from the germline V gene are SGHNT and YENEEA. The CDR3 protein is CASQPVDTQYF. As DNA, the CDR3 is TGTGCCAGCCAGCCTGTTGATACGCAGTATTTT. Full variable domain (outside the CDR3, taken from reference TRBV11-3 and TRBJ2-3): EAGVVQSPRYKIIEKKQPVAFWCNPISGHNTLYWYLQNLGQGPELLIRYENEEAVDDSQLPKDRFSAERLKGVDSTLKIQPAELGDSAVYLCASQPVDTQYFGPGTRLTVL.

Judged by abundance, this clonotype is large (0.1 to 1%). The genes are TRBV4-1 and TRBJ2-3; D possibly uses TRBD1 or TRBD2 (5 bases each). Germline V lookup: CDR1 MGHRA, CDR2 YSYEKL. This CDR3 has 15 amino acids. V was shortened by 4 bases and J by 0 bases, with 11 bases between the two germline ends. CDR3: CASSPGTYSTDTQYF. CDR3 DNA: TGCGCCAGCAGCCCCGGGACCTACAGCACAGATACGCAGTATTTT.

This clonotype counts as large. This chain connects TRBV20-1 to TRBJ2-3, with D tentatively TRBD2 (5 bases). Germline CDR1 and CDR2: DFQATT and SNEGSKA (reference sequence). This CDR3 comprises 15 residues. The germline V and J ends were trimmed by 5 bases and 0 bases, with 15 bases remaining between them. The CDR3 here is CSADDVARSTDTQYF. CDR3 nucleotide sequence: TGCAGTGCTGACGACGTAGCGAGAAGCACAGATACGCAGTATTTT.

This clonotype is classed as large (0.1 to 1%). The V gene is TRBV24-1, the J gene TRBJ1-5, with a weak D call TRBD1 (5 bases). Trimming removed 3 bases at V and 0 bases at J, with 14 bases between. The CDR3 extends over 17 amino acids. The germline V gene has CDR1 KGHDR and CDR2 SFDVKD. The CDR3 region has the DNA TGTGCCACCAGTGATGCCGACAGAACCCATAGCAATCAGCCCCAGCATTTT. Translated, it gives CATSDADRTHSNQPQHF.

The chain recombines TRBV24-1 with TRBJ2-5; 7 bases line up with TRBD2. The trim removed 3 bases at V and 0 bases at J, leaving 6 bases unmatched. There are 16 residues in the CDR3. Germline V gene data show CDR1 as KGHDR and CDR2 as SFDVKD. The CDR3 DNA reads as TGTGCCACCAGTGATAAGCTAGCGGTGAACCAAGAGACCCAGTACTTC. This sequence encodes CATSDKLAVNQETQYF.

This clonotype appeared a few times. The V gene is TRBV7-9, the J gene TRBJ1-2, with D perhaps matching TRBD1 (5 bases). This CDR3 comprises 15 residues. V lost 5 bases, J lost 7 bases, and 20 bases lay in between. The germline CDR1 and CDR2 sequences are SEHNR and FQNEAQ (reference sequence). In DNA, the CDR3 is TGTGCCAGCAGCACTTCCGGGACGGAACTTCGTGGCTACACCTTC. Its protein is CASSTSGTELRGYTF.

Relative to its sample, this clonotype is medium-sized. V gene TRBV30 combines with J gene TRBJ2-1; 9 nucleotides match TRBD1. Germline V gene lookup returns CDR1 GTSNPN and CDR2 SVGIG (reference sequence). J gave up 4 bases and V 2 bases, and 3 bases lay outside the gene matches. The CDR3 runs 14 residues. The CDR3 region has the DNA TGTGCCTGGAGTTCGGACAGGGGTTACAATGAGCAGTTCTTC. Amino acid sequence: CAWSSDRGYNEQFF.

This clonotype qualifies as large. J is TRBJ1-2 and V is TRBV6-6; no definite D call. The CDR3 spans 15 residues. Per germline, CDR1 MNHNY and CDR2 SVGAGI (reference sequence). V lost 2 bases and J lost 3, with 13 bases in between. DNA of the CDR3: TGTGCCAGCAGTTACACCAAAGACCTACACTATGGCTACACCTTC. Amino acids: CASSYTKDLHYGYTF.

This clonotype is labeled medium-sized (0.01 to 0.1%). The chain carries TRBV5-6 and TRBJ1-1, with TRBD1 as a possible D gene (5 bases). The V end was cut by 3 bases, the J end by 3 bases, with 21 bases between. This CDR3 has 17 amino acids. Germline CDR1 SGHDT, CDR2 YYEEEE. The CDR3 protein is CASSSLLKGGADTEAFF. In DNA form, the CDR3 reads TGTGCCAGCAGCTCCTTATTGAAGGGCGGGGCGGACACTGAAGCTTTCTTT.

In its sample, this clonotype is medium-sized. V gene TRBV30 combines with J gene TRBJ1-2, with D possibly matching TRBD1 (6 bases). The CDR3 spans 13 residues. V lost 5 bases, J lost 4 bases, and 14 bases lay in between. Germline CDR1 is GTSNPN and CDR2 is SVGIG (reference sequence). This CDR3 reads CAWGGDRRYGYTF. In DNA form, the CDR3 reads TGTGCCTGGGGGGGCGACCGCCGCTATGGCTACACCTTC.

In this sample, this clonotype is large. The chain employs TRBV27 and TRBJ1-6, with TRBD1 matching 9 bases. The V and J ends lost 8 bases and 7 bases, in that order; junction bases with no gene match: 3. Germline-derived CDR1 and CDR2 are MNHEY and SMNVEV (reference sequence). The CDR3 runs to 13 residues. The CDR3 DNA reads as TGTGCCAGCGCCGACAGGGGGAATTCACCCCTCCACTTT. Translation: CASADRGNSPLHF.

This clonotype is classed as large. The rearrangement links TRBV2 to TRBJ2-6; D possibly corresponds to TRBD1 (6 bases). The germline V and J ends were trimmed by 1 base and 0 bases, with 16 bases remaining between them. The CDR3 totals 19 residues. Germline loops: CDR1 SNHLY, CDR2 FYNNEI. CDR3 amino acids: CASSEVQGQLLSGANVLTF. CDR3 in DNA: TGTGCCAGCAGTGAAGTGCAGGGGCAACTACTCTCTGGGGCCAACGTCCTGACTTTC.

Sample share makes this clonotype medium-sized. This chain uses TRBV2 with TRBJ1-5; 8 nucleotides agree with TRBD1. The length of the CDR3 is 15 residues. Germline loops: CDR1 SNHLY, CDR2 FYNNEI. The V and J ends lost 6 bases and 3 bases, in that order; junction bases with no gene match: 7. The CDR3 DNA follows: TGTGCCAGCAGGCAGGTGACAGGGGACAATCAGCCCCAGCATTTT. Its protein product is CASRQVTGDNQPQHF.

In this sample, this clonotype is large (0.1 to 1%). This chain uses TRBV27 with TRBJ1-2, with D possibly being TRBD1 (5 bases). CDR1 is MNHEY, CDR2 SMNVEV, per germline (reference sequence). V was pared by 3 bases and J by 4 bases, with 12 bases between. This CDR3 has 14 amino acids. CDR3 loop: CASSFSTDSYGYTF. DNA of the CDR3: TGTGCCAGCAGTTTTTCGACAGATTCCTATGGCTACACCTTC.

Within the sample, this clonotype is large (0.1 to 1%). The chain employs TRBV28 and TRBJ2-7; D uncertain. V lost 6 bases and J 2 bases, leaving 14 bases between the germline ends. This CDR3 has 14 residues. Germline V lookup: CDR1 MDHEN, CDR2 SYDVKM. The CDR3 nucleotides read TGTGCCAGCAGACATCCGGCAGGCACCTACGAGCAGTACTTC. Protein product: CASRHPAGTYEQYF.

Relative to its sample, this clonotype is medium-sized. The gene calls are TRBV10-3 and TRBJ2-7, with D possibly TRBD2 on 6 matching bases. The CDR3 totals 14 residues. Germline V gene lookup returns CDR1 ENHRY and CDR2 SYGVKD. V lost 0 bases, J lost 5 bases, and 11 bases lay in between. In DNA, the CDR3 is TGTGCCATCAGTGAGTCCGGGGGAACCAACGAGCAGTACTTC. Amino acids: CAISESGGTNEQYF.

By frequency in the sample, this clonotype is medium-sized. An end of the junction does not agree with germline; a read error may underlie this. The CDR3 here is CASSTLAGVSDEQLF. The DNA of the CDR3 is TGTGCCAGTAGTACACTAGCGGGAGTCTCAGATGAGCAGCTCTTC. J is TRBJ2-1 and V is TRBV19; 11 bases match TRBD2. This CDR3 is 15 amino acids long. Germline V lookup: CDR1 LNHDA, CDR2 SQIVND (reference sequence).

V gene TRBV20-1 combines with J gene TRBJ1-2, with D uncertain. This CDR3 contains 16 residues. Trimming shortened V by 6 bases and J by 8 bases, and 28 bases separated the two germline ends. The V gene's germline CDR1 is DFQATT and CDR2 SNEGSKA (reference sequence). The CDR3 region has the DNA TGCAGTGCCCCCACCCATTTAAGTAAGGCCGCCTACGGCTACACCTTC. Translating gives CSAPTHLSKAAYGYTF.

In its sample, this clonotype ranks as medium-sized. CDR3 amino acids: CSVVGESTEAFF. CDR3 in DNA: TGCAGCGTTGTGGGGGAGTCGACTGAAGCTTTCTTT. V is TRBV29-1 and J is TRBJ1-1; TRBD1 is a possible D gene (5 bases). This CDR3 is 12 amino acids long. Germline V lookup: CDR1 SQVTM, CDR2 ANQGSEA. Trimming stripped 4 bases from V and 5 bases from J, with 11 bases between. Full variable domain (missing parts from reference TRBV29-1 and TRBJ1-1): SAVISQKPSRDICQRGTSLTIQCQVDSQVTMMFWYRQQPGQSLTLIATANQGSEATYESGFVIDKFPISRPNLTFSTLTVSNMSPEDSSIYLCSVVGESTEAFFGQGTRLTVV.

This clonotype rates as medium-sized. The chain joins TRBV6-6 to TRBJ2-7; unclear D gene. Looked up from germline, CDR1 is MNHNY and CDR2 is SVGAGI (reference sequence). The V and J ends lost 0 bases and 1 base respectively, with 25 bases between them. This CDR3 region has 20 residues. The CDR3 nucleotides are TGTGCCAGCAGTTACTCGGGTCAACTACTACCCCGATTGGGGTCCTACGAGCAGTACTTC. Its protein is CASSYSGQLLPRLGSYEQYF.

About this clonotype: One base away lies a much larger clone, so this may be a sequencing read error. This chain connects TRBV27 to TRBJ2-7; 7 bases match TRBD2. Germline CDR1 reads MNHEY; CDR2 reads SMNVEV (reference sequence). The CDR3 runs to 13 residues. In DNA, the CDR3 is TGTGCCTGCAGTTCTAGCGGTTTCTACGAGCAGTACTTC. Its translation is CACSSSGFYEQYF.